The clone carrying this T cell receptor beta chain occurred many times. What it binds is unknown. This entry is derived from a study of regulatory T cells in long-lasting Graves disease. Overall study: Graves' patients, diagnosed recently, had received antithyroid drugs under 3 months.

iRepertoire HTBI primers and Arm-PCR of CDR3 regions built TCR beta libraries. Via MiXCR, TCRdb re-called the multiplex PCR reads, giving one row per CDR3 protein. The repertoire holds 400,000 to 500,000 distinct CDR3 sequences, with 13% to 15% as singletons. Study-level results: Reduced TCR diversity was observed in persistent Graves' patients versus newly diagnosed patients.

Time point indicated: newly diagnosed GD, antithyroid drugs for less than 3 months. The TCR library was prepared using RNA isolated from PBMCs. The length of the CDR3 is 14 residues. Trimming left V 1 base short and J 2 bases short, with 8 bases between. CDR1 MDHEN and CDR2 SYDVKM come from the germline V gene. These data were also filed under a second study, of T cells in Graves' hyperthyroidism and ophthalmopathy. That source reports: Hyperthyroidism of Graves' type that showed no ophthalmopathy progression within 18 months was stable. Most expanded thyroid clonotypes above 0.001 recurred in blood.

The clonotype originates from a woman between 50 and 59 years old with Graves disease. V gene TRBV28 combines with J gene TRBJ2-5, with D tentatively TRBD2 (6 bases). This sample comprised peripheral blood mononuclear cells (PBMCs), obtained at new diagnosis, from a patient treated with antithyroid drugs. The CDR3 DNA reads TGTGCCAGCAGTTTATCTAGCGTTCAAGAGACCCAGTACTTC. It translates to CASSLSSVQETQYF.